These T cell receptor beta chains were read from a single sample in a study of blood T cell repertoires in COVID-19. The table came from immunoSEQ multiplex PCR; TCRdb's copy has only in-frame clones and leaves some out. The sample has 95,000 to 100,000 clones; roughly nine tenths are singletons. The sample taken for sequencing was peripheral blood. Receptor source: a man aged 45-60 years with acute or convalescent COVID-19. Both conserved end residues are part of each CDR3. A D gene is named only where the DNA matches it firmly. Only part of the rows carry a size: once, few, many, or a class if the clone is expanded.

j_call clone_size d_call v_call cdr3_aa cdr3_nt
TRBJ1-5 - - TRBV12-3/TRBV12-4 CASTLGGNQPQHF TGTGCCAGCACCCTAGGGGGCAATCAGCCCCAGCATTTT
TRBJ1-5 - TRBD1 TRBV6-6 CASSYRGGREPQHF TGTGCCAGCAGTTACCGAGGGGGCCGGGAGCCCCAGCATTTT
TRBJ1-1 - TRBD1 TRBV6-5 CASTIRGQPNTEAFF TGTGCCAGCACCATAAGGGGGCAACCGAACACTGAAGCTTTCTTT
TRBJ2-3 - - TRBV6-4 CASSDSGGAPTDTQYF TGTGCCAGCAGTGACTCAGGGGGGGCCCCCACAGATACGCAGTATTTT
TRBJ2-7 - TRBD2 TRBV28 CASSPITSANYEQYF TGTGCCAGCAGTCCCATTACTAGCGCCAACTACGAGCAGTACTTC
TRBJ1-1 - - TRBV7-3 CASSHGGFRTEAFF TGTGCCAGCAGTCACGGGGGGTTTAGGACTGAAGCTTTCTTT
TRBJ2-1 - - TRBV7-2 CASSLVASGLNNEQFF TGTGCCAGCAGCTTAGTCGCTTCGGGACTGAACAATGAGCAGTTCTTC
TRBJ1-2 - - TRBV28 CASTTFKGPSGGYTF TGTGCCAGCACCACTTTTAAGGGGCCAAGTGGAGGCTACACCTTC
TRBJ2-1 once TRBD2 TRBV5-1 CARWRLAGELNEQFF TGCGCCAGGTGGCGACTAGCGGGGGAGCTCAATGAGCAGTTCTTC
TRBJ1-3 - - TRBV18 CASSPLEGPAVYTIYF TGTGCCAGCTCACCACTTGAGGGCCCAGCGGTGTACACCATATATTTT
TRBJ2-2 - - TRBV2 CASRAHSSRELFF TGTGCCAGCAGGGCTCACAGTTCCCGGGAGCTGTTTTTT
TRBJ1-4 - - TRBV6-2/TRBV6-3 CASSTGREKLFF TGTGCCAGCAGTACAGGTCGGGAAAAACTGTTTTTT
TRBJ1-5 - TRBD1 TRBV2 CASTRTGWDQPQHF TGTGCCAGCACAAGGACAGGGTGGGATCAGCCCCAGCATTTT
TRBJ1-2 once - TRBV12-3/TRBV12-4 CASSTGSNYGYTF TGTGCCAGCAGTACCGGGTCCAACTATGGCTACACCTTC
TRBJ2-2 - TRBD2 TRBV4-2 CASSQDRLAGGSNTGELFF TGTGCCAGCAGCCAAGACAGACTAGCGGGGGGCTCGAACACCGGGGAGCTGTTTTTT
TRBJ2-5 - - TRBV12-5 CASGLNSGQETQYF TGTGCTAGTGGTTTGAATAGCGGACAAGAGACCCAGTACTTC
TRBJ2-5 - TRBD2 TRBV9 CASSVDRGGRETQYF TGTGCCAGCAGCGTAGACCGGGGGGGCCGAGAGACCCAGTACTTC
TRBJ1-1 - TRBD1 TRBV28 CASSPMTGSNTEAFF TGTGCCAGCAGTCCCATGACAGGGTCAAACACTGAAGCTTTCTTT
TRBJ2-5 - - TRBV12-3/TRBV12-4 CASSLRGETQYF TGTGCCAGCAGTCTCAGGGGAGAGACCCAGTACTTC
TRBJ1-5 once TRBD1 TRBV18 CASSPWGTAYQPQHF TGTGCCAGCTCACCATGGGGGACAGCTTATCAGCCCCAGCATTTT
TRBJ2-2 - TRBD1 TRBV3-1/TRBV3-2 CASRPRGTGVTGELFF TGTGCCAGCAGACCGAGGGGGACAGGGGTCACCGGGGAGCTGTTTTTT
TRBJ2-7 few - TRBV10-1 CASSRDIRGEQYF TGCGCCAGCAGTCGGGACATTAGAGGCGAGCAGTACTTC
TRBJ1-2 once - TRBV19 CASSIRAGNGYTF TGTGCCAGTAGTATTCGAGCAGGGAATGGCTACACCTTC
TRBJ1-1 - TRBD1 TRBV4-2 CASSQAGQLNTEAFF TGTGCCAGCAGCCAAGCGGGACAGTTGAACACTGAAGCTTTCTTT
TRBJ2-3 - - TRBV7-9 CASSAQIAPQYF TGTGCCAGCAGCGCTCAGATAGCTCCGCAGTATTTT
TRBJ1-4 - - TRBV7-9 CASSLRLSGATNEKLFF TGTGCCAGCAGTTTGAGGCTATCCGGGGCAACTAATGAAAAACTGTTTTTT
TRBJ1-5 - - TRBV7-2 CASSLGIGGQPQHF TGTGCCAGCAGCTTAGGAATAGGAGGTCAGCCCCAGCATTTT
TRBJ1-1 few TRBD1 TRBV28 CASSQAGGKNTEAFF TGTGCCAGCAGTCAAGCAGGGGGCAAGAACACTGAAGCTTTCTTT
TRBJ2-5 - TRBD1 TRBV27 CASSPLRTGGVNGQTQYF TGTGCCAGCAGTCCGCTGCGGACAGGGGGCGTAAATGGACAGACCCAGTACTTC
TRBJ1-4 - - TRBV5-5 CASSRYNEKLFF TGTGCCAGCAGTCGTTATAATGAAAAACTGTTTTTT
TRBJ2-7 - TRBD1 TRBV11-2 CASSSIDRGSYEQYF TGTGCCAGCAGCTCAATCGACAGGGGATCCTACGAGCAGTACTTC
TRBJ2-1 once - TRBV11-3 CASSLAVKRQFF TGTGCCAGCAGCTTAGCGGTCAAGCGGCAGTTCTTC
TRBJ2-2 once - TRBV7-7 CASSLYGGAGELFF TGTGCCAGCAGCTTATACGGGGGAGCCGGGGAGCTGTTTTTT
TRBJ2-5 - - TRBV28 CASSFRGTQYF TGTGCCAGCAGTTTCCGGGGGACCCAGTACTTC
TRBJ2-6 - - TRBV12-3/TRBV12-4 CASLTGANVLTF TGTGCCAGCTTAACTGGGGCCAACGTCCTGACTTTC
TRBJ2-1 - - TRBV7-2 CASSLQGGDYNEQFF TGTGCCAGCAGCCTTCAGGGAGGAGACTACAATGAGCAGTTCTTC
TRBJ2-1 - - TRBV11-2 CASSFQGQARYNEQFF TGTGCCAGCAGCTTCCAGGGACAAGCGCGATACAATGAGCAGTTCTTC
TRBJ2-3 - - TRBV7-6 CASSPTGATDTQYF TGTGCCAGCAGCCCCACGGGAGCCACAGATACGCAGTATTTT
TRBJ1-2 - - TRBV28 CASSWGRANYGYTF TGTGCCAGCAGTTGGGGCAGAGCTAACTATGGCTACACCTTC
TRBJ2-5 - TRBD1 TRBV7-9 CASSSYRGRETQYF TGTGCCAGCAGCTCCTACAGGGGGCGAGAGACCCAGTACTTC
TRBJ2-7 - - TRBV30 CALQSRDTANEQYF TGTGCCTTACAAAGCAGGGACACCGCCAACGAGCAGTACTTC
TRBJ2-2 - TRBD1 TRBV6-5 CASRRTGHTGELFF TGTGCCAGCAGGAGGACAGGGCACACCGGGGAGCTGTTTTTT
TRBJ1-5 - - TRBV6-6 CASSPPGLTMPQHF TGTGCCAGCAGCCCCCCGGGTCTCACAATGCCCCAGCATTTT
TRBJ2-3 - TRBD2 TRBV15 CATSRTGTSGGLTDTQYF TGTGCCACCAGCAGAACCGGGACTAGCGGGGGCCTCACAGATACGCAGTATTTT
TRBJ1-3 - TRBD1 TRBV18 CASSSAGQQISGNTIYF TGTGCCAGCTCATCCGCGGGACAGCAAATCTCTGGAAACACCATATATTTT
TRBJ2-5 - - TRBV7-2 CASSLAAGLYQETQYF TGTGCCAGCAGCTTAGCGGCGGGACTGTACCAAGAGACCCAGTACTTC
TRBJ1-3 - - TRBV3-1/TRBV3-2 CASSPPGHLKSSGNTIYF TGTGCCAGCAGCCCGCCGGGACACCTCAAGAGCTCTGGAAACACCATATATTTT
TRBJ2-4 - - TRBV6-2/TRBV6-3 CASSSSVGFSSGQAKNIQYF TGTGCCAGCAGTTCCAGTGTAGGCTTTAGTAGCGGCCAAGCCAAAAACATTCAGTACTTC
TRBJ2-1 - - TRBV18 CASSPKEQVRISQFF TGTGCCAGCTCACCAAAGGAACAGGTTAGGATTTCGCAGTTCTTC
TRBJ2-4 - TRBD1 TRBV12-5 CASGWGTGGLGAKNIQYF TGTGCTAGTGGTTGGGGGACAGGGGGCCTCGGCGCCAAAAACATTCAGTACTTC
TRBJ1-5 - TRBD1 TRBV18 CASSPGQNQPQHF TGTGCCAGCTCACCGGGACAGAATCAGCCCCAGCATTTT
TRBJ2-7 - - TRBV7-9 CASSLNGDEQYF TGTGCCAGCAGCTTAAACGGGGACGAGCAGTACTTC
TRBJ1-1 - - TRBV7-2 CASSLAMNTEAFF TGTGCCAGCAGCTTAGCCATGAACACTGAAGCTTTCTTT
TRBJ1-1 - TRBD1 TRBV9 CASSAQGANEAFF TGTGCCAGCAGCGCACAGGGGGCGAATGAAGCTTTCTTT
TRBJ1-1 - - TRBV11-2 CASSLVAGNTEAFF TGTGCCAGCAGCTTAGTAGCGGGGAACACTGAAGCTTTCTTT
TRBJ1-6 - - TRBV9 CASSPPGAYNSPLHF TGTGCCAGCAGCCCTCCGGGAGCCTATAATTCACCCCTCCACTTT
TRBJ2-7 once TRBD1 TRBV19 CASSGAGGSYEQYF TGTGCCAGTAGCGGGGCAGGGGGCTCTTACGAGCAGTACTTC
TRBJ2-1 - - TRBV12-3/TRBV12-4 CASSFRGEQFF TGTGCCAGCAGTTTCCGGGGTGAGCAGTTCTTC